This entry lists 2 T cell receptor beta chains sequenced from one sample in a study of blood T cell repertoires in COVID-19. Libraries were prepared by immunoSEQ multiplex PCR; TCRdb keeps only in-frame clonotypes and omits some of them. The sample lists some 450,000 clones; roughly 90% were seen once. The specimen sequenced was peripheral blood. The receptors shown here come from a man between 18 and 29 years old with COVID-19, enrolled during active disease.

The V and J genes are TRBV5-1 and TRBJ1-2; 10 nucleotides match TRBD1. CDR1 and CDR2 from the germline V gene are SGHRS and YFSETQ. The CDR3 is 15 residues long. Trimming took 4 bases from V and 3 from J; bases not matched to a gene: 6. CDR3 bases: TGCGCCAGCAGCAGAGGGACAGGGGAGGACTATGGCTACACCTTC. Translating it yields CASSRGTGEDYGYTF.

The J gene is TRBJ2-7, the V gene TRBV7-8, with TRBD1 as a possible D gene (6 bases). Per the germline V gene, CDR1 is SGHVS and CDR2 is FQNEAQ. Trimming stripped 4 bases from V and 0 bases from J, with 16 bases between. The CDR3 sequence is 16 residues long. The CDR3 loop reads CASSWHRDPVSYEQYF. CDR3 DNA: TGTGCCAGCAGCTGGCACAGGGACCCGGTCTCCTACGAGCAGTACTTC.